The source of this T cell receptor beta chain is a study of metastatic and nonmetastatic thyroid tumors. MiXCR reprocessed the PCR reads for TCRdb. In the table there are about 4,600 clones, roughly 19% of which are singletons. The CDR3 has 15 residues. The germline gives CDR1 SGHVS, CDR2 FNYEAQ. Only a few counts were recorded for this clone. The junction departs from the called germline gene at one end, perhaps through a read error. Patients underwent thyroid surgery, and none had received any treatment before it. The TCR comes from a male donor with papillary thyroid cancer or a benign thyroid nodule (not recorded which). Some clones in this sample may be carry-over from other donors' samples. V is TRBV7-6 and J is TRBJ1-6; the match to TRBD1 covers 11 bases. Sequenced sample: adjacent normal tissue. CDR3 DNA sequence: TGTGCCAGCAGCCAAAGGACAGGGGGCGATTCGCCCCTCCACTTT. It codes for CASSQRTGGDSPLHF.